The 21 T cell receptor beta chains listed next were all sequenced from one sample in a study of blood T cells in healthy people across ages. Using a J-beta primer mix together with a sample-barcoded 5' primer, a second PCR was run for about 7 to 12 cycles. TCRdb reanalysed the 5' RACE reads using MiXCR and keeps one entry per CDR3 protein. Here the sample spans 800,000 or so distinct CDR3 sequences, 25% being singletons. The same sample was also studied in work on T cells of mothers and their children.

The sequenced sample consisted of blood. The receptors derive from a boy aged 5-17 years in good health.

The chain uses TRBV10-3 and TRBJ2-7; D is possibly TRBD1 or TRBD2 (7 bases each). The germline CDR1 and CDR2 sequences are ENHRY and SYGVKD. Between the trimmed V and J ends, which lost 10 bases and 3 bases, there was a span of 19 bases. The CDR3 length is 14 residues. The CDR3 sequence: CATRGRGGDYEQYF. Written as DNA, the CDR3 is TGTGCCACTCGGGGCAGGGGGGGGGACTACGAGCAGTACTTC.

In this sample, this clonotype turned up a few times. The genes are TRBV7-9 and TRBJ2-3, with D tentatively TRBD1 or TRBD2 (5 bases each). There are 13 residues in the CDR3. V lost 7 bases and J 3 bases, leaving 11 bases between the germline ends. Germline CDR1 is SEHNR and CDR2 is FQNEAQ (reference sequence). CDR3 coding DNA: TGTGCCAGCATTGGGACGGAGACAGATACGCAGTATTTT. It translates to CASIGTETDTQYF.

In DNA, the CDR3 is TGTGCCAGCAGTTCCGCCGGGACAGAAGAGACCCAGTACTTC. Protein sequence: CASSSAGTEETQYF. The rearrangement links TRBV28 to TRBJ2-5, with 7 bases aligning to TRBD1. Germline V CDR1 and CDR2: MDHEN, SYDVKM. The CDR3 extends over 14 amino acids. J was trimmed by 3 bases and V by 4 bases; bases with no gene match: 5.

The chain employs TRBV7-9 and TRBJ1-6, with D unclear. The germline V gene encodes CDR1 SEHNR and CDR2 FQNEAQ (reference sequence). The CDR3 runs 13 residues. V lost 3 bases and J lost 7, with 7 bases in between. DNA for the CDR3: TGTGCCAGCAGCTTCGACCGGAATTCACCCCTCCACTTT. It specifies CASSFDRNSPLHF.

This sequence joins TRBV20-1 and TRBJ2-3, with 14 positions matching TRBD2. V lost 5 bases, J lost 6 bases, and 4 bases stayed unmatched. The CDR3 has 14 amino acids. Germline values: CDR1 DFQATT, CDR2 SNEGSKA (reference sequence). CDR3 in DNA: TGCAGTGCTCAGACTAGCGGGAGGGGTGATACGCAGTATTTT. Amino acid sequence: CSAQTSGRGDTQYF.

The V and J genes are TRBV6-2 or TRBV6-3 and TRBJ2-1; TRBD1 is a possible D gene (7 bases). Germline V gene data show CDR1 as MNHEY and CDR2 as SVGEGT. The length of the CDR3 is 15 residues. Trimming took off 8 bases at V and 5 bases at J, with 19 bases between the two ends. CDR3 coding DNA: TGTGCCAGCGACCGGAGGACAGGAGGGCACAATGAGCAGTTCTTC. Encoded protein: CASDRRTGGHNEQFF.

This clonotype was seen a few times. This sequence joins TRBV28 and TRBJ2-1; possibly TRBD1 or TRBD2 for D (5 bases each). CDR3 length equals 15 residues. The V gene lost 4 bases and the J gene lost 2 bases, with 12 bases spanning the gap. From germline, CDR1 is MDHEN and CDR2 SYDVKM. Here the CDR3 DNA reads TGTGCCAGCAGTTCCCGGGACCAGACCTACAATGAGCAGTTCTTC. Its translation is CASSSRDQTYNEQFF.

This clonotype was seen a handful of times. The rearrangement uses TRBV27 and TRBJ2-7; 8 bases map to TRBD2. CDR3 length equals 12 residues. Germline trimming cut 6 bases from V and 4 bases from J; bases unmatched to any gene: 2. Per the germline V gene, CDR1 is MNHEY and CDR2 is SMNVEV (reference sequence). The CDR3 DNA reads as TGTGCCAGCAGGGGACTAGAGTACGAGCAGTACTTC. This translates into CASRGLEYEQYF.

This chain joins TRBV29-1 and TRBJ2-3; D is unresolved. The CDR3 sequence is 12 residues long. Germline-derived CDR1 and CDR2 are SQVTM and ANQGSEA. V gave up 4 bases and J gave up 3 bases, with 8 bases separating them. The CDR3 reads CSVAFRTDTQYF. For the CDR3, the DNA is TGCAGCGTTGCCTTCCGAACAGATACGCAGTATTTT.

The chain joins TRBV4-3 to TRBJ2-1, with D uncertain. Trimming took 1 base from V and 8 from J, leaving 12 bases between them. CDR3 size: 14 residues. Germline V lookup: CDR1 LGHNA, CDR2 YSLEER. The CDR3 reads CASSQVVRPDEQFF. CDR3 DNA: TGCGCCAGCAGCCAAGTAGTTCGCCCCGATGAGCAGTTCTTC.

This clonotype was counted at least ten times. The chain is built from TRBV20-1 and TRBJ2-7; possibly TRBD1 or TRBD2 for D (5 bases each). There are 14 residues in the CDR3. V dropped 3 bases and J dropped 2 bases, with 14 bases sitting between them. Per germline, CDR1 DFQATT and CDR2 SNEGSKA (reference sequence). The CDR3, as DNA: TGCAGTGCTAGTGACTACAGGAGAACCTACGAGCAGTACTTC. Encoded protein: CSASDYRRTYEQYF.

CDR3 nucleotides: TGCGCCAGCAGCCAAGATCGGGTTCGGGACAGTCACTACGAGCAGTACTTC. This sequence encodes CASSQDRVRDSHYEQYF. The rearrangement joins TRBV4-1 to TRBJ2-7; TRBD1 matches 7 bases. CDR1 and CDR2 from the germline V gene are MGHRA and YSYEKL. Trimming removed 0 bases from V and 3 bases from J; junction bases left unmatched: 11. This CDR3 comprises 17 residues.

The chain employs TRBV7-6 and TRBJ2-7; D not resolved. Germline V gene lookup returns CDR1 SGHVS and CDR2 FNYEAQ. The CDR3 is 14 residues long. Between the trimmed V and J ends, which lost 4 bases and 3 bases, there was a span of 13 bases. This CDR3 reads CASSSPPWSYEQYF. The CDR3 coding sequence is TGTGCCAGCAGCTCCCCCCCGTGGAGCTACGAGCAGTACTTC.

The chain employs TRBV7-2 and TRBJ1-5; 7 bases map to TRBD1. The CDR3 length is 14 residues. J was trimmed by 7 bases and V by 5 bases; bases with no gene match: 8. Looked up from germline, CDR1 is SGHTA and CDR2 is FQGNSA. The CDR3 DNA is TGTGCCAGCAGCACACGCCAGGGGGAACAGCCCCAGCATTTT. Translated, it gives CASSTRQGEQPQHF.

The V gene is TRBV29-1, the J gene TRBJ2-3; no clear D gene. From germline, CDR1 is SQVTM and CDR2 ANQGSEA. V was pared by 4 bases and J by 0 bases, with 8 bases between. The CDR3 contains 13 residues. CDR3 bases: TGCAGCGTTGGTCTGTCTAGCACAGATACGCAGTATTTT. It codes for CSVGLSSTDTQYF.

This chain connects TRBV27 to TRBJ2-7, with D hard to call. Germline loops: CDR1 MNHEY, CDR2 SMNVEV (reference sequence). V gave up 2 bases and J gave up 3 bases, with 8 bases separating them. The CDR3 spans 13 residues. DNA of the CDR3: TGTGCCAGCAGTTTAATGACCGGCTACGAGCAGTACTTC. This translates into CASSLMTGYEQYF.

This clonotype occurred a few times. A read error may produce the germline difference seen at one junction end. Here the CDR3 reads CANSLGGTGSNEKLFF. Written as DNA, the CDR3 is TGTGCCAACAGTCTTGGGGGGACAGGGTCAAATGAAAAACTGTTTTTT. The chain combines TRBV12-3 or TRBV12-4 with TRBJ1-4, with 9 nucleotides matching TRBD1. This CDR3 has 16 amino acids.

The V call is TRBV18, the J call TRBJ1-1; 9 nucleotides match TRBD1. The germline V gene has CDR1 KGHSH and CDR2 LQKENI. The CDR3 runs 14 residues. V lost 4 bases, J lost 6 bases, and 6 bases stayed unmatched. CDR3 nucleotides: TGTGCCAGCTCACACCGGGACAGGGAAGCTGAAGCTTTCTTT. It specifies CASSHRDREAEAFF.

The V call is TRBV7-9, the J call TRBJ1-6; D possibly corresponds to TRBD1 (6 bases). The CDR3 sequence is 14 residues long. Germline V gene lookup returns CDR1 SEHNR and CDR2 FQNEAQ (reference sequence). The V end was cut by 3 bases, the J end by 9 bases, with 12 bases between. CDR3 bases: TGTGCCAGCAGCTTGAGTATCAGGGGTTCACCCCTCCACTTT. Its protein product is CASSLSIRGSPLHF.

This clonotype has a handful of counts. The chain combines TRBV6-1 with TRBJ2-3; TRBD1 agrees at 9 bases. Unmatched junction bases numbered 6, after V lost 7 bases and J lost 1 base. The germline V gene encodes CDR1 MNHNS and CDR2 SASEGT. This CDR3 is built from 15 residues. The CDR3 nucleotides read TGTGCCAGCAAGGGACAGGGCTTAGGCACAGATACGCAGTATTTT. Translating it yields CASKGQGLGTDTQYF.

This clonotype was counted between two and nine times. V usage is TRBV7-9 and J usage is TRBJ2-5, with TRBD2 matching 13 bases. TRBJ2-7 matches the DNA end more closely, so the J call is doubtful. Germline V gives CDR1 SEHNR, CDR2 FQNEAQ (reference sequence). This CDR3 has 19 residues. The CDR3 loop is CASSSREIGLAGESYEQYF. In DNA form, the CDR3 reads TGTGCCAGCAGCTCGAGAGAAATCGGACTAGCGGGAGAATCCTACGAGCAGTACTTC.